This TCR beta chain derives from a study of blood T cell repertoires in COVID-19. About the study: Collection of acute and convalescent COVID-19 samples took place in the United States, Italy and Spain. In each case, the material was cDNA or gDNA derived from T cells, B-cell-depleted T cells, or PBMCs.

How the authors handled the data: Amplifying reference gene primers gave estimates of nucleated cell counts. Profiling relied on immunoSEQ multiplex PCR, and the TCRdb table lists in-frame clones only, not all of them. V and J calls and clone size are those listed in that table; D and trimming were worked out from the DNA. This repertoire shows about 350,000 clones, over 75% found once; its top ten account for approximately 3%. CDR1 and CDR2 (germline): KGHSH, LQKENI. Trimming took off 2 bases at V and 0 bases at J, with 10 bases between the two ends. The CDR3 loop spans 15 amino acids. Source material: PBMCs or T cells enriched from blood (not recorded which). The chain carries TRBV18 and TRBJ1-1; the D is unclear. The sequence derives from a woman aged 25 to 45 who had recovered from COVID-19. The CDR3 here is CASSPLVRLNTEAFF. The CDR3 nucleotides are TGTGCCAGCTCACCATTGGTACGGTTGAACACTGAAGCTTTCTTT. The variable domain in full, completed from reference TRBV18 and TRBJ1-1, reads NAGVMQNPRHLVRRRGQEARLRCSPMKGHSHVYWYRQLPEEGLKFMVYLQKENIIDESGMPKERFSAEFPKEGPSILRIQQVVRGDSAAYFCASSPLVRLNTEAFFGQGTRLTVV.